One sample yielded the 13 T cell receptor beta chains listed below, sequenced in a study of cytotoxic CD8 clonotypes in ibrutinib-treated CLL. Profiling relied on immunoSEQ multiplex PCR, and the TCRdb table lists in-frame clones only, not all of them. Altogether nearly 100,000 clones are present, 78% being singletons, with the ten largest covering 25% to 40%. The source was PBMCs, collected after 12 months of ibrutinib treatment. The receptors originated from a human donor with chronic lymphocytic leukemia.

The chain links TRBV7-9 to TRBJ2-7, with D unclear. Between the trimmed V and J ends, which lost 0 bases and 0 bases, there was a span of 15 bases. This CDR3 spans 17 amino acids. The germline V gene has CDR1 SEHNR and CDR2 FQNEAQ (reference sequence). CDR3 in amino acids: CASSLALFGSSSYEQYF. The CDR3 region has the DNA TGTGCCAGCAGCTTAGCGCTATTTGGCTCAAGCTCCTACGAGCAGTACTTC.

The chain combines TRBV9 with TRBJ1-1; possibly TRBD1 for D (5 bases). The V end lost 7 bases, the J end lost 3 bases, and 13 bases lay between the germline ends. CDR1 and CDR2 from the germline V gene are SGDLS and YYNGEE. The CDR3 is made up of 13 amino acids. The CDR3 sequence is CASAGAAHTEAFF. CDR3 nucleotide sequence: TGTGCCAGCGCCGGGGCAGCCCACACTGAAGCTTTCTTT.

This clone was observed once. The chain couples TRBV11-3 to TRBJ1-1; D might be TRBD1 (5 bases). The CDR3 is 14 amino acids. V dropped 1 base and J dropped 1 base, with 7 bases sitting between them. From germline, CDR1 is SGHNT and CDR2 YENEEA. CDR3 amino acids: CASSLVGENTEAFF. CDR3 coding DNA: TGTGCCAGCAGCTTAGTGGGGGAGAACACTGAAGCTTTCTTT.

This clone was seen a single time. The chain combines TRBV27 with TRBJ1-1; the D is unclear. CDR1 and CDR2 (germline): MNHEY, SMNVEV (reference sequence). V was cut by 2 bases and J by 1 base, with 5 bases left in between. The CDR3 sequence is 13 residues long. The DNA for the CDR3 is TGTGCCAGCAGTTTACTTGGGAACACTGAAGCTTTCTTT. This sequence encodes CASSLLGNTEAFF.

V and J are TRBV10-3 and TRBJ2-7; 7 bases agree with TRBD1. The germline CDR1 and CDR2 sequences are ENHRY and SYGVKD. There are 14 residues in the CDR3. The ends lost 7 bases at V and 5 bases at J; junction bases unmatched: 11. The CDR3 nucleotides read TGTGCCATCACCTCTTCAGGGGGAATCCACGAGCAGTACTTC. Its translation: CAITSSGGIHEQYF.

The chain recombines TRBV10-2 with TRBJ1-5; D not resolved. V lost 8 bases, J lost 8 bases, and 13 bases lay in between. CDR3 length equals 12 residues. The V gene's germline CDR1 is WSHSY and CDR2 SAAADI. The CDR3 sequence: CASGMGREPQHF. The CDR3 DNA reads as TGCGCCAGCGGGATGGGTCGGGAGCCCCAGCATTTT.

A note on this clone: The sample holds other DNA sequences that translate to the same CDR3. The chain combines TRBV11-3 with TRBJ2-2; no firm D call. Germline-derived CDR1 and CDR2 are SGHNT and YENEEA. CDR3 length: 12 amino acids. Deletions cut 5 bases from V and 3 bases from J, with 4 bases between. The CDR3 DNA is TGTGCCAGCAGCCCCTACACCGGGGAGCTGTTTTTT. Amino acid sequence: CASSPYTGELFF.

The chain's CDR3 is CASSLVSPSDGYTF. The CDR3 nucleotides are TGTGCCAGCAGCTTAGTGTCCCCGTCCGATGGCTACACCTTC. The genes are TRBV11-3 and TRBJ1-2; D unresolved. V was clipped by 1 base and J by 6 bases, with 12 bases between them. CDR1 is SGHNT, CDR2 YENEEA, per germline. This CDR3 region has 14 residues.

This rearrangement joins TRBV6-5 to TRBJ1-3; TRBD1 is a possible D gene (5 bases). The germline gives CDR1 MNHEY, CDR2 SVGAGI. The CDR3 runs to 15 residues. V lost 5 bases and J 6 bases, leaving 17 bases between the germline ends. In DNA, the CDR3 is TGTGCCAGCAGTCCCGGATGGGGGAGTCAAAACACCATATATTTT. Residues: CASSPGWGSQNTIYF.

The chain recombines TRBV5-8 with TRBJ1-2; the D is unclear. V was shortened by 2 bases and J by 2 bases, with 19 bases between the two germline ends. The CDR3 covers 17 residues. The germline CDR1 and CDR2 sequences are SGHTS and YDEGEE. The CDR3 bases are TGTGCCAGCAGCTTTTGGATAGCCGGGAAAGAGAACTATGGCTACACCTTC. Translating it yields CASSFWIAGKENYGYTF.

V usage is TRBV5-1 and J usage is TRBJ2-2; D may be TRBD1 or TRBD2 (5 bases each). CDR1 is SGHRS and CDR2 is YFSETQ in the germline V gene. The ends were cut back, 5 bases at V and 5 bases at J, with 10 bases in the middle. The CDR3 loop spans 13 amino acids. The CDR3 region is CASRRDGTGELFF. CDR3 nucleotide sequence: TGCGCCAGCAGACGGGACGGTACCGGGGAGCTGTTTTTT.

The CDR3 DNA sequence: TGTGCCATCACCCAGGGCCCCACCAACGGCTACACCTTC. It yields the protein CAITQGPTNGYTF. This chain uses TRBV10-3 with TRBJ1-2, with a tentative D call TRBD1 (5 bases). V dropped 7 bases and J dropped 8 bases, with 17 bases sitting between them. Germline V CDR1 and CDR2: ENHRY, SYGVKD. The CDR3 has 13 amino acids.

This clone was observed a handful of times. The chain recombines TRBV5-6 with TRBJ2-5, with 10 positions matching TRBD1. The CDR3 spans 13 residues. Trimming took 3 bases from V and 4 from J; bases not matched to a gene: 0. CDR1 is SGHDT, CDR2 YYEEEE, per germline. The CDR3 reads CASSWTGGETQYF. The CDR3, as DNA: TGTGCCAGCAGCTGGACAGGGGGAGAGACCCAGTACTTC. The variable domain in full, with the rest retrieved from reference TRBV5-6 and TRBJ2-5, is DAGVTQSPTHLIKTRGQQVTLRCSPKSGHDTVSWYQQALGQGPQFIFQYYEEEERQRGNFPDRFSGHQFPNYSSELNVNALLLGDSALYLCASSWTGGETQYFGPGTRLLVL.